The 25 T cell receptor beta chains below all came from one sample that was sequenced in a study of early T cells in non-severe SARS-CoV-2 infection. TCRdb called the 5' RACE reads again in MiXCR, with one record for every CDR3 protein. The table records 70,000 or so distinct CDR3 sequences, 10% to 15% of them present only once. Sequences were obtained from whole blood. The receptors were sampled from an adult who was a healthcare worker with PCR-confirmed SARS-CoV-2 infection or an uninfected control (not recorded which).

The chain's CDR3 is CSASGGRSYEQYF. As DNA, the CDR3 is TGCAGTGCTAGCGGCGGGAGATCGTACGAGCAGTACTTC. V usage is TRBV20-1 and J usage is TRBJ2-7; TRBD2 agrees at 7 bases. This CDR3 region has 13 residues. The V gene's germline CDR1 is DFQATT and CDR2 SNEGSKA (reference sequence). J was trimmed by 4 bases and V by 3 bases; bases with no gene match: 6.

This clonotype was counted at least ten times. The genes are TRBV19 and TRBJ2-1, with 10 bases fitting TRBD2. The CDR3 spans 16 residues. V trimming: 5 bases; J trimming: 7 bases; junction bases outside the gene matches: 11. Germline assignment: CDR1 LNHDA and CDR2 SQIVND (reference sequence). CDR3 sequence (DNA): TGTGCCAGTAGTTTACTAAGCGGGAGGGCCGGGAATGAGCAGTTCTTC. This gives the protein CASSLLSGRAGNEQFF.

This clonotype was detected only a few times. J is TRBJ1-2 and V is TRBV29-1, with TRBD1 matching 7 bases. CDR3 length: 12 amino acids. CDR1 SQVTM and CDR2 ANQGSEA come from the germline V gene. The trim removed 6 bases at V and 4 bases at J, leaving 5 bases unmatched. The CDR3, as DNA: TGCAGCGTCGCGGGACAGATCTATGGCTACACCTTC. It yields the protein CSVAGQIYGYTF.

The V gene is TRBV20-1, the J gene TRBJ2-1; no firm D call. The CDR3 extends over 16 amino acids. CDR1 and CDR2 (germline): DFQATT, SNEGSKA (reference sequence). Trimming left V 3 bases short and J 8 bases short, with 23 bases between. CDR3 in DNA: TGCAGTGCTAGTCGTAGCTCGACCCTAAGTCGCGATGAGCAGTTCTTC. Translated: CSASRSSTLSRDEQFF.

This clonotype was seen at least ten times. The genes are TRBV12-3 or TRBV12-4 and TRBJ1-1, with D hard to call. V lost 6 bases to trimming and J lost 6 bases, with 14 bases between them. The CDR3 sequence is 13 residues long. This chain's CDR3 is CASSLSFGSEAFF. CDR3 DNA sequence: TGTGCCAGCAGCTTGTCCTTTGGCTCTGAAGCTTTCTTT.

The sample holds many counts of this clonotype. The chain carries TRBV20-1 and TRBJ1-2; D might be TRBD1 (6 bases). Germline CDR1 DFQATT, CDR2 SNEGSKA (reference sequence). The CDR3 has 14 amino acids. Trimming shortened V by 1 base and J by 8 bases, and 17 bases separated the two germline ends. In DNA, the CDR3 is TGCAGTGCTAGAGCCCTCCGGGGGGCGAGCGGCTACACCTTC. Translated: CSARALRGASGYTF.

The chain combines TRBV7-9 with TRBJ2-5; no definite D call. CDR3 length: 14 amino acids. V shed 10 bases and J shed 2 bases, with 17 bases lying between them. Germline-derived CDR1 and CDR2 are SEHNR and FQNEAQ (reference sequence). DNA for the CDR3: TGTGCCATTAAAGGGCCACCCCCACAAGAGACCCAGTACTTC. Its translation is CAIKGPPPQETQYF. The whole variable domain, remainder taken from reference TRBV7-9 and TRBJ2-5, is DTGVSQNPRHKITKRGQNVTFRCDPISEHNRLYWYRQTLGQGPEFLTYFQNEAQLEKSRLLSDRFSAERPKGSFSTLEIQRTEQGDSAMYLCAIKGPPPQETQYFGPGTRLLVL.

J is TRBJ2-7 and V is TRBV5-4, with a possible D match to TRBD2 (7 bases). Germline V CDR1 and CDR2: SGHNT, YYREEE (reference sequence). This CDR3 has 15 amino acids. With 4 bases removed from V and 0 bases from J, the gap between germline ends came to 14 bases. CDR3 sequence reads: CASSRGGSSSYEQYF. DNA for the CDR3: TGTGCCAGCAGCAGGGGGGGGTCCTCCTCCTACGAGCAGTACTTC.

This clonotype was detected ten times or more. The chain joins TRBV2 to TRBJ2-1; TRBD1 might be the D (5 bases). The CDR3 has 15 residues. CDR1 SNHLY and CDR2 FYNNEI come from the germline V gene. Deletions cut 6 bases from V and 2 bases from J, with 14 bases between. CDR3 bases: TGTGCCAGCAGCGCCTTCACAGGCGCCTACAATGAGCAGTTCTTC. Translated: CASSAFTGAYNEQFF. Looking up the rest from reference TRBV2 and TRBJ2-1 gives the full variable domain: EPEVTQTPSHQVTQMGQEVILRCVPISNHLYFYWYRQILGQKVEFLVSFYNNEISEKSEIFDDQFSVERPDGSNFTLKIRSTKLEDSAMYFCASSAFTGAYNEQFFGPGTRLTVL.

This clonotype has a count of ten or more. The chain uses TRBV29-1 and TRBJ1-2, with no clear D. The V and J ends lost 0 bases and 8 bases respectively, with 13 bases between them. Germline V gene data show CDR1 as SQVTM and CDR2 as ANQGSEA. The CDR3 is 13 amino acids. The CDR3 loop reads CSVEDLPLGGYTF. Written as DNA, the CDR3 is TGCAGCGTTGAAGATCTACCTTTAGGCGGCTACACCTTC.

This clonotype was seen only a few times. V and J are TRBV7-2 and TRBJ2-5, with 7 positions matching TRBD2. CDR3 length: 14 residues. Per germline, CDR1 SGHTA and CDR2 FQGNSA. The junction had 3 bases not matched to a gene; V was cut back by 4 bases and J by 1 base. The chain's CDR3 is CASSYSGIQETQYF. The CDR3 DNA sequence: TGTGCCAGCAGCTACAGCGGGATCCAAGAGACCCAGTACTTC. The full variable domain, its missing parts supplied by reference TRBV7-2 and TRBJ2-5, is GAGVSQSPSNKVTEKGKDVELRCDPISGHTALYWYRQSLGQGLEFLIYFQGNSAPDKSGLPSDRFSAERTGGSVSTLTIQRTQQEDSAVYLCASSYSGIQETQYFGPGTRLLVL.

On this clonotype itself: A much more abundant neighbour one base away suggests this may be a read error. This chain uses TRBV13 with TRBJ2-2; no definite D call. The germline CDR1 and CDR2 sequences are PRHDT and FYEKMQ (reference sequence). The CDR3 extends over 14 amino acids. V lost 0 bases and J 3 bases, leaving 5 bases between the germline ends. CDR3 region: CASSLGTHTGELFF. CDR3 sequence (DNA): TGTGCCAGCAGCTTAGGGACACACACCGGGGAGCTGTTTTTT.

In this sample, this clonotype turned up a few times. CDR3 DNA sequence: TGTGCCAGCAGCAGGACTAGCGGTCTCATTGAGCAGTTCTTC. This codes for CASSRTSGLIEQFF. This chain connects TRBV7-2 to TRBJ2-1; 10 bases agree with TRBD2. V trimming: 5 bases; J trimming: 9 bases; junction bases outside the gene matches: 7. CDR3 length: 14 residues. Germline CDR1 SGHTA, CDR2 FQGNSA.

This clonotype was found many times. The chain uses TRBV20-1 and TRBJ2-5; no firm D call. Deletions cut 6 bases from V and 4 bases from J, with 9 bases between. CDR1 DFQATT and CDR2 SNEGSKA come from the germline V gene (reference sequence). The CDR3 has 11 amino acids. This CDR3 is CSAGWRETQYF. The CDR3 DNA is TGCAGTGCAGGCTGGAGAGAGACCCAGTACTTC.

The table lists this clonotype with many counts. Written as DNA, the CDR3 is TGCAGCGTTCTTGGCGGAGGGAACACTGAAGCTTTCTTT. Amino acids: CSVLGGGNTEAFF. The chain employs TRBV29-1 and TRBJ1-1; D is uncertain. The CDR3 is 13 amino acids. Trimming removed 5 bases at V and 1 base at J, with 11 bases between. In germline, CDR1 is SQVTM, CDR2 ANQGSEA.

Many counts were recorded for this clonotype. This sequence joins TRBV20-1 and TRBJ2-2; maybe TRBD1 (6 bases). Germline V gives CDR1 DFQATT, CDR2 SNEGSKA (reference sequence). The ends were cut back, 6 bases at V and 2 bases at J, with 13 bases in the middle. This CDR3 is built from 14 residues. This chain's CDR3 is CSAQGHTNTGELFF. CDR3 DNA sequence: TGCAGTGCCCAGGGACATACTAACACCGGGGAGCTGTTTTTT.

The chain joins TRBV2 to TRBJ2-2; perhaps TRBD1 as D (5 bases). Germline CDR1 is SNHLY and CDR2 is FYNNEI. The CDR3 covers 14 residues. Trimming removed 7 bases from V and 3 bases from J, with 12 bases in between. The CDR3 DNA reads as TGTGCCAGCAATTCAGGGTTTGACACCGGGGAGCTGTTTTTT. It is translated as CASNSGFDTGELFF.

The chain recombines TRBV29-1 with TRBJ2-7; TRBD1 aligns across 9 bases. The germline V gene has CDR1 SQVTM and CDR2 ANQGSEA. Trimming at V came to 2 bases and at J to 6 bases, leaving 2 bases not matched to a gene. The CDR3 has 12 residues. CDR3 DNA: TGCAGCGTTGAAACAGGGGGCCTCGAGCAGTACTTC. This gives the protein CSVETGGLEQYF.

This chain links TRBV7-8 with TRBJ2-3, with 14 nucleotides matching TRBD2. This CDR3 has 15 residues. J gave up 9 bases and V 5 bases, and 7 bases lay outside the gene matches. Germline V gene sequence: CDR1 SGHVS, CDR2 FQNEAQ. CDR3 region: CASSLGLAGAETQYF. DNA for the CDR3: TGTGCCAGCAGCCTGGGACTAGCGGGAGCGGAAACGCAGTATTTT.

This clonotype was detected many times. The chain is built from TRBV20-1 and TRBJ2-3; 8 bases agree with TRBD2. Trimming at V came to 5 bases and at J to 0 bases, leaving 10 bases not matched to a gene. This CDR3 is built from 16 residues. Per the germline V gene, CDR1 is DFQATT and CDR2 is SNEGSKA (reference sequence). CDR3 loop: CSAPNPLAASTDTQYF. Here the CDR3 DNA reads TGCAGTGCTCCCAACCCACTAGCGGCTAGCACAGATACGCAGTATTTT.

This clonotype was detected only a few times. J is TRBJ2-1 and V is TRBV28; 12 bases agree with TRBD2. This CDR3 contains 14 residues. Looked up from germline, CDR1 is MDHEN and CDR2 is SYDVKM. V trimming: 6 bases; J trimming: 10 bases; junction bases outside the gene matches: 7. The CDR3 loop is CASSPGLAGAEQFF. In DNA form, the CDR3 reads TGTGCCAGCAGCCCGGGACTAGCGGGTGCGGAGCAGTTCTTC. Combining the CDR3 with reference TRBV28 and TRBJ2-1 gives the whole variable domain DVKVTQSSRYLVKRTGEKVFLECVQDMDHENMFWYRQDPGLGLRLIYFSYDVKMKEKGDIPEGYSVSREKKERFSLILESASTNQTSMYLCASSPGLAGAEQFFGPGTRLTVL.

This clonotype has ten or more counts. V gene TRBV7-3 combines with J gene TRBJ2-7; 7 nucleotides agree with TRBD2. Trimming at V came to 5 bases and at J to 3 bases, leaving 13 bases not matched to a gene. Germline values: CDR1 SGHTA, CDR2 FQGTGA. This CDR3 spans 16 amino acids. For the CDR3, the DNA is TGTGCCAGCAGCCCTCCCAGGCGGGAGAGGAACTACGAGCAGTACTTC. It yields the protein CASSPPRRERNYEQYF.

This clonotype was observed at least ten times. The rearrangement joins TRBV28 to TRBJ2-1, with no clear D. Trimming left V 3 bases short and J 4 bases short, with 7 bases between. The germline CDR1 and CDR2 sequences are MDHEN and SYDVKM. The CDR3 length is 13 residues. In nucleotides, the CDR3 is TGTGCCAGCAGTTTGTTGGATTACAATGAGCAGTTCTTC. It yields the protein CASSLLDYNEQFF.

There are many counts of this clonotype. The genes are TRBV5-4 and TRBJ2-1; 7 bases fit TRBD2. V trimming: 3 bases; J trimming: 14 bases; junction bases outside the gene matches: 11. Germline loops: CDR1 SGHNT, CDR2 YYREEE (reference sequence). CDR3 length: 13 residues. The CDR3 nucleotides are TGTGCCAGCAGCTCGGTGACTAGCAGGGAGGAGTTCTTC. This gives the protein CASSSVTSREEFF.

The rearrangement uses TRBV7-9 and TRBJ1-3; no clear D. CDR3 size: 15 residues. CDR1 SEHNR and CDR2 FQNEAQ come from the germline V gene (reference sequence). Trimming pared 3 bases from V and 0 bases from J, leaving 9 bases between. As DNA, the CDR3 is TGTGCCAGCAGCTTTGGTCCGTACTCTGGAAACACCATATATTTT. Translating it yields CASSFGPYSGNTIYF.